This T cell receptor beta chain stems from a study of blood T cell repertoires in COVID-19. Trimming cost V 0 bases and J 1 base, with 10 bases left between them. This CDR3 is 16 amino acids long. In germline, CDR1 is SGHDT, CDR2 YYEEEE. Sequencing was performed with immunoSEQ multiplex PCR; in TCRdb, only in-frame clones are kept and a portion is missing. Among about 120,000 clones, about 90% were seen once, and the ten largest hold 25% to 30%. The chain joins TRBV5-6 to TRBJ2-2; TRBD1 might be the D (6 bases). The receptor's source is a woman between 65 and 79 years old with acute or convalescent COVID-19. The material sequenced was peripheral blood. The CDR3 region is CASSLAGTMNTGELFF. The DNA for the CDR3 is TGTGCCAGCAGCTTGGCCGGGACAATGAACACCGGGGAGCTGTTTTTT.